The 2 T cell receptor beta chains below come from one sample, sequenced in a study of Graves' ophthalmopathy and Graves' hyperthyroidism. The TCR beta CDR3 regions underwent amplification from RNA transcripts. A first-round RT-PCR used HTBI primers, followed by a second-round multiplex PCR. MiXCR, run by TCRdb on the multiplex PCR reads, gives a single entry per CDR3 protein. Seen here are about 210,000 distinct CDR3 sequences, 25% to 30% observed once, and the top ten hold about 9.3%. Sequenced sample: peripheral blood. The receptors here all came from a man in his forties or fifties with Graves' ophthalmopathy.

The J gene is TRBJ2-5, the V gene TRBV28, with D hard to call. The ends were cut back, 1 base at V and 4 bases at J, with 7 bases in the middle. Germline-derived CDR1 and CDR2 are MDHEN and SYDVKM. The CDR3 length is 13 residues. The CDR3: CASSLLRRETQYF. The CDR3 region has the DNA TGTGCCAGCAGTTTATTGCGGAGAGAGACCCAGTACTTC.

In this sample, this clonotype turned up many times. Just one base apart from a much larger clone, this may be a read error. The V call is TRBV6-2 or TRBV6-3, the J call TRBJ2-7, with D possibly being TRBD2 (6 bases). The CDR3 runs to 14 residues. Germline V CDR1 and CDR2: MNHEY, SVGEGT. CDR3 in DNA: TGTGCCGGCAGTTCAAGACTAGGGACCTACGAGCAGTACTTC. Translation gives CAGSSRLGTYEQYF.